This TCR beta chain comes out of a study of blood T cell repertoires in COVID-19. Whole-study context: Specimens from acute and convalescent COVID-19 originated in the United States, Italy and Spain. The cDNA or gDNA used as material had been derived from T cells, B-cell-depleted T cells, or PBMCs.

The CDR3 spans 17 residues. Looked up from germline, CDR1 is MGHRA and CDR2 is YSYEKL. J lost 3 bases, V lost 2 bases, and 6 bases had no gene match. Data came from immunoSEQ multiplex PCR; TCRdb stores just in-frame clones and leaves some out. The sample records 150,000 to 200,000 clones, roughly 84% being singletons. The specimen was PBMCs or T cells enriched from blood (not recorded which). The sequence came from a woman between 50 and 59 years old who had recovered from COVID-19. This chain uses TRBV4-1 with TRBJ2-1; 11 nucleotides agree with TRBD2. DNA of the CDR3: TGCGCCAGCAGCCAATTCGCTGGGACTAGCGGCTACAATGAGCAGTTCTTC. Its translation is CASSQFAGTSGYNEQFF.